Shown below are 16 T cell receptor beta chains from a single sample sequenced in a study of monozygotic twins with cystic fibrosis. The table came from immunoSEQ multiplex PCR; TCRdb's copy has only in-frame clones and leaves some out. The profile covers about 22,000 clones, with 97% appearing a single time and roughly 0.15% taken by the ten largest. Sequencing used blood. All receptors derive from a girl aged 10-17 years with cystic fibrosis.

This clone was picked up a small number of times. The V call is TRBV29-1, the J call TRBJ1-1; the D gene is possibly TRBD1 (5 bases). Germline values: CDR1 SQVTM, CDR2 ANQGSEA. This CDR3 comprises 12 residues. Trimming removed 3 bases at V and 9 bases at J, with 14 bases between. In DNA form, the CDR3 reads TGCAGCGTTGATTCGGGGGGTGGTCAAGCTTTCTTT. The encoded protein is CSVDSGGGQAFF. Based on the CDR3 plus reference TRBV29-1 and TRBJ1-1, the full variable domain is SAVISQKPSRDICQRGTSLTIQCQVDSQVTMMFWYRQQPGQSLTLIATANQGSEATYESGFVIDKFPISRPNLTFSTLTVSNMSPEDSSIYLCSVDSGGGQAFFGQGTRLTVV.

The V gene is TRBV5-6, the J gene TRBJ2-3, with a weak D call TRBD1 (6 bases). This CDR3 has 16 residues. Germline-derived CDR1 and CDR2 are SGHDT and YYEEEE. V lost 3 bases and J lost 3, with 17 bases in between. This CDR3 is CASSSPGLGGTDTQYF. The CDR3 bases are TGTGCCAGCAGCTCCCCGGGGCTAGGGGGAACAGATACGCAGTATTTT.

This chain joins TRBV9 and TRBJ2-2; D is possibly TRBD2 (5 bases). Germline-derived CDR1 and CDR2 are SGDLS and YYNGEE. This CDR3 contains 13 residues. V was pared by 6 bases and J by 3 bases, with 9 bases between. The CDR3 spells CASTTGDTGELFF. The CDR3 nucleotides read TGTGCCAGCACCACCGGGGACACCGGGGAGCTGTTTTTT.

V is TRBV6-5 and J is TRBJ2-3; tentatively, D is TRBD1 (5 bases). This CDR3 has 14 amino acids. Germline V CDR1 and CDR2: MNHEY, SVGAGI. V was pared by 6 bases and J by 4 bases, with 14 bases between. CDR3 DNA: TGTGCCAGCAGGTCCAGGGTAATGGCAGATACGCAGTATTTT. It encodes CASRSRVMADTQYF.

This rearrangement joins TRBV9 to TRBJ2-1; D perhaps matches TRBD2 (6 bases). Germline assignment: CDR1 SGDLS and CDR2 YYNGEE. With 4 bases removed from V and 9 bases from J, the gap between germline ends came to 14 bases. This CDR3 contains 13 residues. CDR3 residues: CASSPEGEAEQFF. The CDR3 DNA follows: TGTGCCAGCAGCCCGGAAGGGGAGGCTGAGCAGTTCTTC.

The chain carries TRBV5-4 and TRBJ2-7; unclear D gene. Germline V lookup: CDR1 SGHNT, CDR2 YYREEE (reference sequence). V was trimmed by 0 bases and J by 0 bases, leaving 10 bases between them. This CDR3 contains 15 residues. This CDR3 reads CASSLGTGPSYEQYF. The CDR3 DNA sequence: TGTGCCAGCAGCTTGGGTACGGGCCCCTCCTACGAGCAGTACTTC.

V and J are TRBV7-8 and TRBJ2-4; a possible D gene is TRBD1 (5 bases). Trimming shortened V by 3 bases and J by 5 bases, and 11 bases separated the two germline ends. Germline V gives CDR1 SGHVS, CDR2 FQNEAQ. The CDR3 runs to 14 residues. CDR3 in amino acids: CASSFAPQENIQYF. In DNA, the CDR3 is TGTGCCAGCAGCTTCGCACCACAGGAAAACATTCAGTACTTC.

The genes are TRBV6-5 and TRBJ2-3; D uncertain. Germline lookup yields CDR1 MNHEY and CDR2 SVGAGI. This CDR3 has 11 amino acids. The V and J ends lost 10 bases and 8 bases respectively, with 13 bases between them. The CDR3 here is CATSLGGTQYF. The DNA for the CDR3 is TGTGCCACTTCCCTCGGTGGTACGCAGTATTTT.

J is TRBJ2-6 and V is TRBV11-3; D is ambiguous. The V gene's germline CDR1 is SGHNT and CDR2 YENEEA. The CDR3 is 16 residues long. V was pared by 1 base and J by 0 bases, with 7 bases between. CDR3 sequence (DNA): TGTGCCAGCAGCTTAGGGGTAGACTCTGGGGCCAACGTCCTGACTTTC. It yields the protein CASSLGVDSGANVLTF.

The CDR3: CASSLVPTGNSGQPQHF. CDR3 DNA: TGTGCCAGCAGCTTAGTACCTACCGGAAATTCAGGTCAGCCCCAGCATTTT. The J gene is TRBJ1-5, the V gene TRBV7-2, with D hard to call. The CDR3 covers 17 residues. With 1 base removed from V and 6 bases from J, the gap between germline ends came to 19 bases. Germline CDR1 is SGHTA and CDR2 is FQGNSA.

The chain couples TRBV5-6 to TRBJ2-2; no firm D call. The V end lost 0 bases, the J end lost 7 bases, and 16 bases lay between the germline ends. The CDR3 totals 16 residues. Germline CDR1 and CDR2: SGHDT and YYEEEE. CDR3 DNA sequence: TGTGCCAGCAGCTTGGAGTGGCGGTTAGTAAGCGGGGAGCTGTTTTTT. Amino acids: CASSLEWRLVSGELFF.

The CDR3 sequence: CAREGQRGHMETDTQYF. DNA of the CDR3: TGTGCCAGGGAGGGGCAGCGGGGCCATATGGAGACAGATACGCAGTATTTT. This chain connects TRBV2 to TRBJ2-3; 7 nucleotides line up with TRBD2. The CDR3 totals 17 residues. The ends lost 9 bases at V and 3 bases at J; junction bases unmatched: 18. The germline gives CDR1 SNHLY, CDR2 FYNNEI.

The gene calls are TRBV7-2 and TRBJ2-1; 13 bases fit TRBD2. Per the germline V gene, CDR1 is SGHTA and CDR2 is FQGNSA. The trim removed 4 bases at V and 5 bases at J, leaving 5 bases unmatched. The CDR3 consists of 16 residues. The CDR3 loop is CASSSLGLAGNNEQFF. Here the CDR3 DNA reads TGTGCCAGCAGCTCACTGGGACTAGCGGGAAACAATGAGCAGTTCTTC.

Here the CDR3 reads CASGLGTSGRSTDTQYF. DNA of the CDR3: TGTGCTAGTGGTTTGGGAACTAGCGGGAGAAGTACAGATACGCAGTATTTT. The J gene is TRBJ2-3, the V gene TRBV12-5, with 11 bases matching TRBD2. CDR1 and CDR2 (germline): LGHNT, FRNRAP. This CDR3 is 17 amino acids long. V dropped 1 base and J dropped 3; count of bases not matched to a gene: 6.

J is TRBJ2-7 and V is TRBV7-2, with D unclear. V was shortened by 4 bases and J by 0 bases, with 4 bases between the two germline ends. The CDR3 spans 12 residues. CDR1 and CDR2 from the germline V gene are SGHTA and FQGNSA. The CDR3 region is CASSSVSYEQYF. In DNA, the CDR3 is TGTGCCAGCAGCTCTGTCTCCTACGAGCAGTACTTC.

The rearrangement uses TRBV7-2 and TRBJ2-1; D unresolved. Germline V gene data show CDR1 as SGHTA and CDR2 as FQGNSA. Between the trimmed V and J ends, which lost 3 bases and 10 bases, there was a span of 13 bases. The CDR3 has 13 residues. CDR3 in DNA: TGTGCCAGCAGCTTGTACCACCAAATGGAGCAGTTCTTC. Its protein is CASSLYHQMEQFF.